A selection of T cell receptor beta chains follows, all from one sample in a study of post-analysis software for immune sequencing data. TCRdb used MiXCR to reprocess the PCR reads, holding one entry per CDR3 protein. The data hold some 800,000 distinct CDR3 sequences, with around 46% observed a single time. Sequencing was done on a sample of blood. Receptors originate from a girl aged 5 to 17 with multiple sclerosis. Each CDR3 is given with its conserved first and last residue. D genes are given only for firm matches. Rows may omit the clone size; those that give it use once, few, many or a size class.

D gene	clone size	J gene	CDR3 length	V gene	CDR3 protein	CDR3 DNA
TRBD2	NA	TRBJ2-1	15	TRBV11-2	CASGRLAGELGEQFF	TGTGCCAGCGGCCGACTAGCGGGAGAGCTGGGAGAGCAGTTCTTC
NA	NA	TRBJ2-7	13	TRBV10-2	CASSGGRAYEQYF	TGCGCCAGCTCCGGGGGCAGGGCCTACGAGCAGTACTTC
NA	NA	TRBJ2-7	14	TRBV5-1	CASSSRGPGSEQYF	TGCGCCAGCAGCTCGCGAGGGCCTGGTTCCGAGCAGTACTTC
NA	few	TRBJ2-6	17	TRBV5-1	CASSRMPGDAGANVLTF	TGCGCCAGCAGCCGTATGCCCGGGGACGCAGGGGCCAACGTCCTGACTTTC
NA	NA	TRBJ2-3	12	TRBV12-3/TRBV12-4	CASSDTGHTQYF	TGTGCCAGCAGTGATACAGGGCACACGCAGTATTTT
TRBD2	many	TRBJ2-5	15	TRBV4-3	CASSQDRGGLETQYF	TGCGCCAGCAGCCAAGATCGGGGAGGGCTAGAGACCCAGTACTTC
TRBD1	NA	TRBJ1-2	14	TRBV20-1	CSALGTVNNYGYTF	TGCAGTGCTTTGGGGACAGTGAACAACTATGGCTACACCTTC
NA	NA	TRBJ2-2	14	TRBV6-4	CASGGNSNTGELFF	TGTGCCAGCGGGGGTAATTCGAACACCGGGGAGCTGTTTTTT
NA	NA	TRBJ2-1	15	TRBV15	CATSSRGGSYNEQFF	TGTGCCACCAGCAGCAGGGGGGGTTCCTACAATGAGCAGTTCTTC
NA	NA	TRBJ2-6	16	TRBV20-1	CSARDLPLSGANVLTF	TGCAGTGCTAGAGATCTGCCCTTATCTGGGGCCAACGTCCTGACTTTC
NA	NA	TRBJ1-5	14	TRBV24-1	CATSDRTWDQPQHF	TGTGCCACCAGTGACCGGACCTGGGATCAGCCCCAGCATTTT
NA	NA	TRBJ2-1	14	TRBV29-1	CSADGPTAYNEQFF	TGCAGCGCTGATGGTCCGACCGCCTACAATGAGCAGTTCTTC
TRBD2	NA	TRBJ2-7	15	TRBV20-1	CSAQFGTSGWDEQYF	TGCAGTGCTCAATTCGGGACTAGCGGGTGGGACGAGCAGTACTTC
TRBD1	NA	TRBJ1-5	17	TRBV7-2	CASSLVDRRFSNQPQHF	TGTGCCAGCAGCTTAGTGGACAGGAGATTTAGCAATCAGCCCCAGCATTTT
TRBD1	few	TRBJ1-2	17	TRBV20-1	CSARDAGQTKTNYGYTF	TGCAGTGCTAGAGATGCGGGACAGACCAAGACTAACTATGGCTACACCTTC
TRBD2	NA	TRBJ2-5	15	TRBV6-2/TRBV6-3	CASSYDVAGRSEQYF	TGTGCCAGCAGTTACGATGTAGCGGGACGTTCTGAGCAGTACTTC
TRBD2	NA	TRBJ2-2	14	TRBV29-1	CSVEGLAGAGELFF	TGCAGCGTTGAAGGACTAGCGGGAGCCGGGGAGCTGTTTTTT
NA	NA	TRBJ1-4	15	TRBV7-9	CASGGFRIDNEKLFF	TGTGCCAGCGGGGGATTCCGTATAGATAATGAAAAACTGTTTTTT
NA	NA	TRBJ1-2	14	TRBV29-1	CSVEGGQRFNGYTF	TGCAGCGTTGAAGGTGGACAGCGCTTTAATGGCTACACCTTC
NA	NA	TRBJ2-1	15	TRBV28	CASSLLRIRYNEQFF	TGTGCCAGCAGTTTGCTCCGAATCCGGTACAATGAGCAGTTCTTC
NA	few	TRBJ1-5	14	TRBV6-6	CASTQETGNQPQHF	TGTGCCAGCACCCAGGAAACGGGCAATCAGCCCCAGCATTTT
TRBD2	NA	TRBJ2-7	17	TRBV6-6	CASSYPPFPGGPYEQYF	TGTGCCAGCAGTTACCCCCCGTTCCCGGGAGGTCCGTACGAGCAGTACTTC
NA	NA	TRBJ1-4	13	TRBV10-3	CAIGNRENEKLFF	TGTGCCATCGGGAATCGAGAGAATGAAAAACTGTTTTTT
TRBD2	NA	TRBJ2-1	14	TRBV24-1	CATSDPTSGNEQFF	TGTGCCACCAGTGATCCGACTAGCGGCAATGAGCAGTTCTTC
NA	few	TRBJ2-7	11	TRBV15	CATSSLGEQYF	TGTGCCACCAGCAGTTTGGGCGAGCAGTACTTC
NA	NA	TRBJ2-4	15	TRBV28	CASSLSTVAKNIQYF	TGTGCCAGCAGTTTAAGTACGGTAGCCAAAAACATTCAGTACTTC
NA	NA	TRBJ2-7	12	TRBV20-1	CSARDLKDEQYF	TGCAGTGCTAGAGATCTAAAGGATGAGCAGTACTTC
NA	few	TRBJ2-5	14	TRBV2	CASRYRDPQETQYF	TGTGCCAGCAGGTACCGGGACCCCCAAGAGACCCAGTACTTC
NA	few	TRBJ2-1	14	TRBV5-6	CASSLVVSWNEQFF	TGTGCCAGCAGCTTGGTTGTTAGCTGGAATGAGCAGTTCTTC
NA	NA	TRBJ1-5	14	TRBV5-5	CASSLDGYNQPQHF	TGTGCCAGCAGCCTGGACGGATACAATCAGCCCCAGCATTTT
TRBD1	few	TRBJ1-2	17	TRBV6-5	CASSYALKGQGATGYTF	TGTGCCAGCAGTTACGCATTAAAAGGACAGGGGGCAACTGGCTACACCTTC
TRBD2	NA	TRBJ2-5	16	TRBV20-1	CSARSRGRRPVHEQYF	TGCAGTGCTAGATCGCGCGGGAGACGACCAGTCCATGAGCAGTACTTC
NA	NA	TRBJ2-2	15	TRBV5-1	CASSLAVPDTGELFF	TGCGCCAGCAGCTTGGCTGTTCCGGACACCGGGGAGCTGTTTTTT
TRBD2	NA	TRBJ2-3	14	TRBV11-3	CASSFGRVGDTQYF	TGTGCCAGCAGCTTCGGGAGGGTGGGAGATACGCAGTATTTT
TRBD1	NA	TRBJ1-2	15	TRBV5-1	CASSSGTGSDYGYTF	TGCGCCAGCAGCTCAGGGACAGGGAGTGACTATGGCTACACCTTC